A selection of T cell receptor beta chains follows, all from one sample in a study of blood T cell repertoires in COVID-19. The assay was immunoSEQ multiplex PCR, and TCRdb's table has in-frame clones only and misses some. The data show about 240,000 clones, with about 90% seen just once and about 3.5% held by the top ten. Sequencing used PBMCs or T cells enriched from blood (not recorded which). All receptors come from a woman in her 40s with acute COVID-19. CDR3s include the opening cysteine and the closing phenylalanine or tryptophan. D genes are given only for firm matches. Some rows have no size entry. The others give once, few or many, or a class for an expanded clone.

>-|TRBV2|TRBJ2-7|TRBD1
CASSRQGVQYF
TGTGCCAGCAGCCGACAGGGGGTGCAGTACTTC
>once|TRBV30|TRBJ2-3|-
CAWARGTSTDTQYF
TGTGCCTGGGCGCGGGGTACTAGCACAGATACGCAGTATTTT
>once|TRBV5-6|TRBJ2-2|-
CASSRRTASNTGELFF
TGTGCCAGCAGCCGAAGGACAGCGTCGAACACCGGGGAGCTGTTTTTT
>-|TRBV2|TRBJ1-1|-
CASSDGGFNTEAFF
TGTGCCAGCAGTGACGGAGGGTTTAACACTGAAGCTTTCTTT
>-|TRBV5-1|TRBJ2-2|TRBD2
CASSQGTSGSGGELFF
TGCGCCAGCAGCCAAGGGACTAGCGGGAGTGGCGGGGAGCTGTTTTTT
>-|TRBV18|TRBJ2-7|-
CASSPTGVSSYEQYF
TGTGCCAGCTCACCGACAGGCGTTAGCTCCTACGAGCAGTACTTC
>-|TRBV4-2|TRBJ2-5|TRBD2
CASSQPETSAQETQYF
TGTGCCAGCAGCCAACCTGAGACTAGCGCACAAGAGACCCAGTACTTC
>-|TRBV15|TRBJ2-1|-
CATSRRRSSVYNEQFF
TGTGCCACCAGCAGGCGGCGGTCATCCGTCTACAATGAGCAGTTCTTC
>-|TRBV14|TRBJ1-1|-
CASSQDEGLQGNTEAFF
TGTGCCAGCAGCCAAGACGAGGGGTTACAGGGGAACACTGAAGCTTTCTTT
>-|TRBV5-1|TRBJ2-3|TRBD2
CASSPGGSGSPSTDTQYF
TGCGCCAGCAGCCCCGGAGGGAGCGGGAGCCCCAGCACAGATACGCAGTATTTT
>-|TRBV6-5|TRBJ1-2|TRBD1
CASRPQGQPYGYTF
TGTGCCAGTAGACCGCAGGGACAGCCCTATGGCTACACCTTC
>once|TRBV5-8|TRBJ1-3|-
CASSLGRLSSGNTIYF
TGTGCCAGCAGCTTGGGCAGGTTGAGCTCTGGAAACACCATATATTTT
>-|TRBV7-9|TRBJ2-3|TRBD2
CASGPSGNTDTQYF
TGTGCCAGCGGCCCTAGCGGGAACACAGATACGCAGTATTTT
>few|TRBV19|TRBJ1-3|-
CASSLTPGSGNTIYF
TGTGCCAGTAGCCTGACTCCCGGCTCTGGAAACACCATATATTTT
>-|TRBV3-1/TRBV3-2|TRBJ2-1|TRBD2
CASSSSGASGHYNEQFF
TGTGCCAGCAGCTCATCCGGGGCTAGCGGACACTACAATGAGCAGTTCTTC
>-|TRBV27|TRBJ1-2|-
CASSPTRRGGGYTF
TGTGCCAGCAGTCCCACGAGGAGGGGTGGAGGCTACACCTTC